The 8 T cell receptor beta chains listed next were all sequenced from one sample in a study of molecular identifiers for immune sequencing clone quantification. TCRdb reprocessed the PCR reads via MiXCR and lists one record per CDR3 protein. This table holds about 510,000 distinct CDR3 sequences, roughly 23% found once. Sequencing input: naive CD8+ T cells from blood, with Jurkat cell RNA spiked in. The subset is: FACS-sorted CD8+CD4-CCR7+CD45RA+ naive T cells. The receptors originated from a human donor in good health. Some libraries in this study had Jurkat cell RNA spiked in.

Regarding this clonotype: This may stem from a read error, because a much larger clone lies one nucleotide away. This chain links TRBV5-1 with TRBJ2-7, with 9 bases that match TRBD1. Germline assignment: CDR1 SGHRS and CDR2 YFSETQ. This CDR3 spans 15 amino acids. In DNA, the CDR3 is TGCGCCCGCAGCCCAGGGACAGGGCCCACTTACGAGCAGTACTTC. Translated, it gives CARSPGTGPTYEQYF.

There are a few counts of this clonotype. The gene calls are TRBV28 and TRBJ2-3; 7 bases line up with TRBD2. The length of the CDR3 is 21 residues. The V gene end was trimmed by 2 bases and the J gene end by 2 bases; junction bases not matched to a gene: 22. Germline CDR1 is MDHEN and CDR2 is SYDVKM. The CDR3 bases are TGTGCCAGCAGTTTACCGGGGTCCGATGAGCGGGGCCCCCACCTCACAGATACGCAGTATTTT. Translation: CASSLPGSDERGPHLTDTQYF.

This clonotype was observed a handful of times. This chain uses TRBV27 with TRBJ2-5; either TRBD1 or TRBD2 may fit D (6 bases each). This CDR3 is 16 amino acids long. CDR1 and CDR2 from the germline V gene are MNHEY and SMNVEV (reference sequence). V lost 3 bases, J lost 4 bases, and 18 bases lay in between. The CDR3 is CASSFLGVQGGETQYF. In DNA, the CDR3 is TGTGCCAGCAGTTTCCTGGGGGTACAGGGAGGAGAGACCCAGTACTTC.

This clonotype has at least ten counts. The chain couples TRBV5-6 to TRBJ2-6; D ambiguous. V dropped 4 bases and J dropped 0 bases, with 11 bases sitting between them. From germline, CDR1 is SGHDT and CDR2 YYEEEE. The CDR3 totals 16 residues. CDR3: CASSPAGASGANVLTF. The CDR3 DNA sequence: TGTGCCAGCAGCCCGGCCGGAGCCTCTGGGGCCAACGTCCTGACTTTC.

The CDR3 DNA sequence: TGTGCCAGTAGTATTGAAGGGACTTATGGCTACACCTTC. This gives the protein CASSIEGTYGYTF. V and J are TRBV19 and TRBJ1-2; D is perhaps TRBD1 (5 bases). The V end was cut by 3 bases, the J end by 5 bases, with 10 bases between. The CDR3 consists of 13 residues. Germline CDR1 reads LNHDA; CDR2 reads SQIVND (reference sequence).

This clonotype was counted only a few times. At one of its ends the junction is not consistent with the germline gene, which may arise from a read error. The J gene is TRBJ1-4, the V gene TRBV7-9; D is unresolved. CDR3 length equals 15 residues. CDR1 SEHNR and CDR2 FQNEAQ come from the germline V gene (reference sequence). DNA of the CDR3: TGTGCCGGCAGCTTAGAACGACAAACGAACGAAAAACTGTTTTTT. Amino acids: CAGSLERQTNEKLFF.

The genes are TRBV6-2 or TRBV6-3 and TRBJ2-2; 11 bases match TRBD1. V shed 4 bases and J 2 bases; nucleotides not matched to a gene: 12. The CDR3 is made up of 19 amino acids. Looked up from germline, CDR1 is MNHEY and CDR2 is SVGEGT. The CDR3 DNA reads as TGTGCCAGCAGTTTCCCGGCACGGACAGGGGGCGGTAACACCGGGGAGCTGTTTTTT. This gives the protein CASSFPARTGGGNTGELFF.

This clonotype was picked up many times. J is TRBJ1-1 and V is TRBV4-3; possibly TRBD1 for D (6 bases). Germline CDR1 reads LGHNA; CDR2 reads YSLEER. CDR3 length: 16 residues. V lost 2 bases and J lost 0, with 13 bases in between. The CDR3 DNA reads TGCGCCAGCAGCCAAACCCCAACAGGGATGAACACTGAAGCTTTCTTT. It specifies CASSQTPTGMNTEAFF.